One sample yielded the 5 T cell receptor beta chains listed below, sequenced in a study of OX40 agonist ivuxolimab in advanced cancers. TCRdb keeps only in-frame clones here, not all; method: immunoSEQ multiplex PCR. The data show about 62,000 clones, 79% seen once. The sample was CD4+ or CD8+ T cells sorted from blood, taken in a trial of the OX40 agonist ivuxolimab. All receptors come from an adult with an advanced solid tumor such as melanoma, head and neck, liver or kidney cancer.

This clone was recorded once. This chain joins TRBV7-6 and TRBJ2-1; 10 bases are shared with TRBD2. The CDR3 extends over 15 amino acids. The V gene end was trimmed by 2 bases and the J gene end by 5 bases; junction bases not matched to a gene: 3. CDR1 is SGHVS and CDR2 is FNYEAQ in the germline V gene. The CDR3 here is CASSLNGLADNEQFF. The CDR3 coding sequence is TGTGCCAGCAGCTTAAACGGACTAGCGGACAATGAGCAGTTCTTC. Variable domain in full (rest from reference TRBV7-6 and TRBJ2-1): GAGVSQSPRYKVTKRGQDVALRCDPISGHVSLYWYRQALGQGPEFLTYFNYEAQQDKSGLPNDRFSAERPEGSISTLTIQRTEQRDSAMYRCASSLNGLADNEQFFGPGTRLTVL.

This sequence joins TRBV10-3 and TRBJ2-5, with TRBD2 as a possible D gene (6 bases). The germline V gene has CDR1 ENHRY and CDR2 SYGVKD. This CDR3 is built from 13 residues. The V end was cut by 4 bases, the J end by 5 bases, with 11 bases between. This CDR3 reads CAISAGLGETQYF. As DNA, the CDR3 is TGTGCCATCAGTGCGGGACTTGGGGAGACCCAGTACTTC.

V gene TRBV11-3 combines with J gene TRBJ2-2; TRBD2 agrees at 8 bases. Germline V gene lookup returns CDR1 SGHNT and CDR2 YENEEA. V was clipped by 10 bases and J by 5 bases; unmatched bases: 12. This CDR3 comprises 15 residues. The CDR3 DNA follows: TGTGCCACCGCACAGCGGGGGACGGGAACCGGGGAGCTGTTTTTT. Translating it yields CATAQRGTGTGELFF.

The V gene is TRBV4-3, the J gene TRBJ2-2; D is undetermined. Between the trimmed V and J ends, which lost 0 bases and 2 bases, there was a span of 10 bases. The length of the CDR3 is 16 residues. The germline V gene encodes CDR1 LGHNA and CDR2 YSLEER. CDR3 region: CASSQDPRSNTGELFF. The CDR3 coding sequence is TGCGCCAGCAGCCAAGATCCCAGGAGCAACACCGGGGAGCTGTTTTTT.

The V gene is TRBV7-2, the J gene TRBJ2-5; D gene ambiguous. V gave up 7 bases and J gave up 1 base, with 13 bases separating them. Germline assignment: CDR1 SGHTA and CDR2 FQGNSA. This CDR3 has 14 residues. The CDR3 here is CASTPRGSQETQYF. The CDR3 bases are TGTGCCAGCACCCCCCGTGGCAGCCAAGAGACCCAGTACTTC.